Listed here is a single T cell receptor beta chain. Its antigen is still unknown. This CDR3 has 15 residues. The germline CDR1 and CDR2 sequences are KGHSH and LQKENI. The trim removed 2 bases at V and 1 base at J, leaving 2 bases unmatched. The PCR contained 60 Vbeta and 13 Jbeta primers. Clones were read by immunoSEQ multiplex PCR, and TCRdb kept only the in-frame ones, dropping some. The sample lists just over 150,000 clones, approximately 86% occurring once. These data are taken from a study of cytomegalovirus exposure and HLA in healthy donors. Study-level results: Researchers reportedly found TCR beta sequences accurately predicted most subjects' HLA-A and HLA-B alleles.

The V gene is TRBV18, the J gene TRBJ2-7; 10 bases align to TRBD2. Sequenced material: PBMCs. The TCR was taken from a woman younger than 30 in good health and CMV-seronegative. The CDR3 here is CASSPGAGGSYEQYF. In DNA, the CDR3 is TGTGCCAGCTCACCAGGAGCGGGGGGGTCCTACGAGCAGTACTTC. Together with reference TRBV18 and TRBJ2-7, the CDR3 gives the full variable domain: NAGVMQNPRHLVRRRGQEARLRCSPMKGHSHVYWYRQLPEEGLKFMVYLQKENIIDESGMPKERFSAEFPKEGPSILRIQQVVRGDSAAYFCASSPGAGGSYEQYFGPGTRLTVT.